This TCR beta chain is from a study of T cell repertoires in cytomegalovirus infection (dated by TCRdb to the late 2010s). Background on the whole study: Because public TCR beta signatures pointed to carriage of CMV infection together with the matching HLA type, the HLA type of each donor mattered for the analysis.

V lost 5 bases and J lost 7 bases; the stretch between them is 15 bases long. From a lookup of the germline V gene (reference sequence), CDR1 and CDR2 are SGHAT and FQDESV. The CDR3 runs 15 amino acids, cysteine and phenylalanine included. CDR3 DNA is the only sequence kept; it has 45 bases, read in frame from the first base. The full study reports these points: The ex vivo response was dominated by HLA-C-restricted CMV-specific TCR beta clonotypes, which also provided the single most frequent clonotype in two of eight donors. Cumulative frequency of public TCR beta family members discriminated carriers of CMV infection plus the relevant HLA type in this cohort and an independent roughly 350-donor cohort.

This clonotype occurred a few times. Its antigen is unknown. No qualities accompany the bases; no much larger clone lies one base away. Instrument used: Illumina HiSeq 1500. The public reads were reanalyzed by TCRdb: fastp trimming at Q25, MiXCR alignment, in-frame beta chains only. Every CDR3 protein is listed once, alongside the most common genes and DNA of its rows. This sample has roughly 320,000 distinct CDR3 sequences in its table, and 9.5% of those were observed once. The ten largest clones represent 3.5% to 4.5% of the sample. This receptor was taken from a human donor in good health (CMV status not recorded). Some clones in this sample may be carry-over from other donors' samples. The sequenced sample was PBMCs. The sequence is built from TRBV11-1 and TRBJ1-6, with the identity of the D gene unclear. The DNA is as follows: TGTGCCAGCAGCGTGGCAGGACGCTTGAATTCACCCCTCCACTTT. It translates as CASSVAGRLNSPLHF.